This entry lists 30 T cell receptor beta chains sequenced from one sample in a study of blood T cell repertoires in COVID-19. Sequenced by immunoSEQ multiplex PCR; TCRdb stores in-frame clones only, minus some. The table includes 150,000 to 200,000 clones, around 89% detected once. The sample comprised peripheral blood. Receptors originate from a human donor in a cohort sampled during active COVID-19.

This chain joins TRBV5-1 and TRBJ1-2; the D gene is possibly TRBD1 (6 bases). CDR1 and CDR2 (germline): SGHRS, YFSETQ. The CDR3 extends over 13 amino acids. V was cut by 4 bases and J by 8 bases, with 15 bases left in between. CDR3: CASSPTGSEGYTF. CDR3 nucleotide sequence: TGCGCCAGCAGCCCTACAGGGTCAGAAGGCTACACCTTC.

The gene calls are TRBV10-1 and TRBJ2-7; D may be TRBD2 (5 bases). This CDR3 region has 13 residues. The V end lost 5 bases, the J end lost 1 base, and 9 bases lay between the germline ends. Looked up from germline, CDR1 is WNHNN and CDR2 is SYGVQD (reference sequence). The CDR3 protein is CASSSGKSYEQYF. The DNA for the CDR3 is TGCGCCAGCAGTAGCGGCAAATCCTACGAGCAGTACTTC.

The V and J genes are TRBV5-6 and TRBJ2-1; the match to TRBD2 covers 16 bases. V lost 4 bases, J lost 4 bases, and 11 bases stayed unmatched. CDR1 and CDR2 from the germline V gene are SGHDT and YYEEEE. CDR3 length: 19 amino acids. The CDR3 coding sequence is TGTGCCAGCAGCCCTCTGGGACTAGCGGGGGGGAGGTTTTACAATGAGCAGTTCTTC. Protein: CASSPLGLAGGRFYNEQFF.

This chain links TRBV13 with TRBJ2-1, with 13 bases fitting TRBD2. Germline-derived CDR1 and CDR2 are PRHDT and FYEKMQ (reference sequence). V lost 7 bases, J lost 9 bases, and 12 bases stayed unmatched. CDR3 length equals 16 residues. CDR3 bases: TGTGCCAGCACCCAAATACTAGCGGGGGGGCCTGGTGAGCAGTTCTTC. As protein: CASTQILAGGPGEQFF.

The V call is TRBV6-5, the J call TRBJ2-4, with D maybe TRBD1 (6 bases). CDR1 and CDR2 from the germline V gene are MNHEY and SVGAGI. This CDR3 is built from 15 residues. The V end was cut by 4 bases, the J end by 2 bases, with 12 bases between. This CDR3 is CASSSTTGTKNIQYF. The CDR3 nucleotides are TGTGCCAGCAGTTCTACTACAGGGACCAAAAACATTCAGTACTTC.

This chain uses TRBV7-2 with TRBJ2-1; 12 bases agree with TRBD2. Unmatched junction bases numbered 7, after V lost 6 bases and J lost 4 bases. Germline V gene data show CDR1 as SGHTA and CDR2 as FQGNSA. The CDR3 spans 16 residues. The CDR3 DNA follows: TGTGCCAGCAGGTCAGAACTAGCGGGGGGTTACAATGAGCAGTTCTTC. Translation: CASRSELAGGYNEQFF. The entire variable domain, with the rest obtained from reference TRBV7-2 and TRBJ2-1, is as follows: GAGVSQSPSNKVTEKGKDVELRCDPISGHTALYWYRQSLGQGLEFLIYFQGNSAPDKSGLPSDRFSAERTGGSVSTLTIQRTQQEDSAVYLCASRSELAGGYNEQFFGPGTRLTVL.

The chain joins TRBV10-3 to TRBJ1-4; 9 bases match TRBD1. CDR1 and CDR2 (germline): ENHRY, SYGVKD. After removal of 10 bases from V and 7 bases from J, the junction contained 13 bases not matched to a gene. CDR3 size: 15 residues. The DNA of the CDR3 is TGTGCCACTCAACACGGACAGGGGATGAGTGAAAAACTGTTTTTT. This encodes CATQHGQGMSEKLFF.

The CDR3 here is CASSPGTGGSETQYF. DNA for the CDR3: TGTGCCAGCAGCCCCGGGACAGGGGGCTCAGAGACCCAGTACTTC. The genes are TRBV7-9 and TRBJ2-5; TRBD1 matches 12 bases. Germline V gene data show CDR1 as SEHNR and CDR2 as FQNEAQ (reference sequence). The CDR3 is 15 amino acids. V lost 5 bases, J lost 4 bases, and 5 bases stayed unmatched.

The CDR3 sequence is CASSLGESYNEQFF. Here the CDR3 DNA reads TGCGCCAGCAGCTTGGGCGAGTCCTACAATGAGCAGTTCTTC. The chain links TRBV5-1 to TRBJ2-1; D call uncertain. From germline, CDR1 is SGHRS and CDR2 YFSETQ. V lost 0 bases and J lost 1, with 5 bases in between. The CDR3 runs 14 residues. Full variable domain (remainder filled in from reference TRBV5-1 and TRBJ2-1): KAGVTQTPRYLIKTRGQQVTLSCSPISGHRSVSWYQQTPGQGLQFLFEYFSETQRNKGNFPGRFSGRQFSNSRSEMNVSTLELGDSALYLCASSLGESYNEQFFGPGTRLTVL.

The CDR3 nucleotides are TGTGCCAGCCGTCGCAGGACAGCGGATAATTCACCCCTCCACTTT. Its translation is CASRRRTADNSPLHF. This sequence joins TRBV3-1 (or the pseudogene TRBV3-2) and TRBJ1-6, with D possibly matching TRBD1 (6 bases). Trimming took 8 bases from V and 5 from J, leaving 16 bases between them. This CDR3 contains 15 residues. Germline V lookup: CDR1 LGHDT, CDR2 YNNKEL (reference sequence).

This rearrangement joins TRBV4-1 to TRBJ2-7; possibly TRBD2 for D (6 bases). Germline V CDR1 and CDR2: MGHRA, YSYEKL. The CDR3 spans 14 residues. Trimming took 4 bases from V and 0 from J, leaving 10 bases between them. The CDR3: CASSPRDSSYEQYF. The CDR3 nucleotides read TGCGCCAGCAGCCCCCGGGACTCCTCCTACGAGCAGTACTTC.

The rearrangement uses TRBV4-1 and TRBJ2-5, with 7 nucleotides matching TRBD2. V lost 0 bases to trimming and J lost 1 base; unmatched junction nucleotides: 8. The CDR3 is 17 residues long. From germline, CDR1 is MGHRA and CDR2 YSYEKL. The CDR3 region has the DNA TGCGCCAGCAGCCAAGACCCTGGGGGGGTCGGCCAAGAGACCCAGTACTTC. Protein: CASSQDPGGVGQETQYF.

The chain has TRBV7-2 and TRBJ1-6, with TRBD1 matching over 8 bases. There are 13 residues in the CDR3. The J segment lost 10 bases and the V segment lost 5 bases, leaving 4 bases of the junction unmatched. Germline V CDR1 and CDR2: SGHTA, FQGNSA. The CDR3 coding sequence is TGTGCCAGCAGCGGACAGGGAAACTCACCCCTCCACTTT. Translated: CASSGQGNSPLHF.

The chain carries TRBV10-3 and TRBJ1-4; no clear D. Per the germline V gene, CDR1 is ENHRY and CDR2 is SYGVKD. CDR3 length equals 15 residues. The V end lost 3 bases, the J end lost 5 bases, and 13 bases lay between the germline ends. CDR3 DNA: TGTGCCATCAGTGAAGGTGACGGAGTAAATGAAAAACTGTTTTTT. It codes for CAISEGDGVNEKLFF.

In this sample, this clone turned up once. Other DNA sequences in the same sample also yield this CDR3. This chain connects TRBV9 to TRBJ2-3, with 15 nucleotides matching TRBD2. Germline V gene data show CDR1 as SGDLS and CDR2 as YYNGEE. The CDR3 is 16 amino acids. J lost 3 bases, V lost 2 bases, and 1 base had no gene match. CDR3 coding DNA: TGTGCCAGCAGCGTCGGACTAGCGGGGGGGACAGATACGCAGTATTTT. This codes for CASSVGLAGGTDTQYF.

The rearrangement joins TRBV3-1 (or the pseudogene TRBV3-2) to TRBJ2-4; D is unclear. CDR1 is LGHDT, CDR2 YNNKEL, per germline (reference sequence). The CDR3 totals 17 residues. V was clipped by 0 bases and J by 2 bases, with 14 bases between them. The CDR3 loop is CASSQDQITLSKNIQYF. CDR3 DNA: TGTGCCAGCAGCCAAGATCAGATTACCCTTTCCAAAAACATTCAGTACTTC.

This rearrangement joins TRBV11-2 to TRBJ2-5, with no clear D. The DNA end is a closer match to TRBJ2-7, so the J assignment may be wrong. The CDR3 sequence is 14 residues long. Germline V CDR1 and CDR2: SGHAT, FQNNGV. CDR3 residues: CASSRGRNAYEQYF. CDR3 coding DNA: TGTGCCAGCAGTCGCGGCAGAAACGCGTACGAGCAGTACTTC.

The chain recombines TRBV28 with TRBJ1-1; D uncertain. Germline-derived CDR1 and CDR2 are MDHEN and SYDVKM. Trimming stripped 5 bases from V and 0 bases from J, with 16 bases between. The CDR3 extends over 16 amino acids. The CDR3 coding sequence is TGTGCCAGCAGTCCCCCAGCGGCAGGTATGAACACTGAAGCTTTCTTT. Its translation: CASSPPAAGMNTEAFF.

The V gene is TRBV18, the J gene TRBJ2-7; D call uncertain. V gave up 6 bases and J gave up 4 bases, with 10 bases separating them. CDR3 size: 12 residues. The germline V gene encodes CDR1 KGHSH and CDR2 LQKENI. This CDR3 reads CASSMNGYEQYF. The CDR3 bases are TGTGCCAGCTCGATGAACGGTTACGAGCAGTACTTC. The full variable domain, completed using reference TRBV18 and TRBJ2-7, is NAGVMQNPRHLVRRRGQEARLRCSPMKGHSHVYWYRQLPEEGLKFMVYLQKENIIDESGMPKERFSAEFPKEGPSILRIQQVVRGDSAAYFCASSMNGYEQYFGPGTRLTVT.

The chain is built from TRBV28 and TRBJ2-7, with TRBD2 matching over 8 bases. The CDR3 extends over 13 amino acids. CDR1 MDHEN and CDR2 SYDVKM come from the germline V gene. Unmatched junction bases numbered 13, after V lost 8 bases and J lost 10 bases. CDR3 coding DNA: TGTGCCAGCTCGACTAGCGCCCCGAGAAGACAGTACTTC. Amino acid sequence: CASSTSAPRRQYF.

The chain joins TRBV27 to TRBJ1-1; D unresolved. V was clipped by 8 bases and J by 6 bases, with 16 bases between them. Germline V lookup: CDR1 MNHEY, CDR2 SMNVEV (reference sequence). The CDR3 spans 13 residues. The CDR3 nucleotides are TGTGCCAGCGCTTCGCCTTTGAGCGCTGAAGCTTTCTTT. This encodes CASASPLSAEAFF.

The chain links TRBV7-2 to TRBJ2-1, with 11 bases that match TRBD2. Germline CDR1 reads SGHTA; CDR2 reads FQGNSA. The CDR3 loop spans 17 amino acids. V shed 2 bases, J shed 6 bases, and the junction held 9 bases outside the gene matches. CDR3 sequence reads: CASSLWVAGGPANEQFF. In DNA form, the CDR3 reads TGTGCCAGCAGCTTATGGGTAGCGGGAGGGCCCGCCAATGAGCAGTTCTTC.

The V call is TRBV2, the J call TRBJ2-6; 7 bases align to TRBD2. Looked up from germline, CDR1 is SNHLY and CDR2 is FYNNEI. The CDR3 covers 19 residues. Unmatched junction bases numbered 10, after V lost 2 bases and J lost 0 bases. For the CDR3, the DNA is TGTGCCAGCAGTGAAAGGGCTCGACTAGCTGCCTCTGGGGCCAACGTCCTGACTTTC. Its translation is CASSERARLAASGANVLTF.

The rearrangement uses TRBV7-9 and TRBJ2-1, with D maybe TRBD2 (5 bases). The CDR3 is made up of 18 amino acids. Germline assignment: CDR1 SEHNR and CDR2 FQNEAQ (reference sequence). Trimming shortened V by 0 bases and J by 5 bases, and 20 bases separated the two germline ends. CDR3 bases: TGTGCCAGCAGCTTAGCGATACGGACGGAGGACGAGGACAATGAGCAGTTCTTC. Its translation is CASSLAIRTEDEDNEQFF.

J is TRBJ2-1 and V is TRBV6-4; 11 positions match TRBD2. The CDR3 length is 17 residues. In germline, CDR1 is MRHNA, CDR2 SNTAGT. J was trimmed by 3 bases and V by 6 bases; bases with no gene match: 10. DNA of the CDR3: TGTGCCAGCAGACCTAGCGGGGGGATAAAATACTACAATGAGCAGTTCTTC. Translated: CASRPSGGIKYYNEQFF.

V usage is TRBV5-1 and J usage is TRBJ2-7; TRBD1 matches at 9 bases. The CDR3 covers 17 residues. Germline lookup yields CDR1 SGHRS and CDR2 YFSETQ. Losses at the gene ends were 0 bases for V and 0 bases for J; bases not matched to a gene: 7. This CDR3 is CASSLGATGGVSYEQYF. In nucleotides, the CDR3 is TGCGCCAGCAGCTTGGGAGCGACAGGGGGGGTCTCCTACGAGCAGTACTTC.

This chain connects TRBV28 to TRBJ2-1, with TRBD2 matching over 9 bases. Germline V gene data show CDR1 as MDHEN and CDR2 as SYDVKM. The junction had 11 bases not matched to a gene; V was cut back by 5 bases and J by 9 bases. This CDR3 has 15 residues. CDR3 residues: CASSPRLAGTAEQFF. The CDR3 nucleotides read TGTGCCAGCAGTCCCCGGCTAGCGGGAACCGCTGAGCAGTTCTTC.

This clone was counted a few times. The CDR3 spells CASSPPGQGAAFF. CDR3 in DNA: TGTGCCAGTAGTCCCCCGGGACAGGGGGCCGCTTTCTTT. The chain couples TRBV19 to TRBJ1-1; 12 positions match TRBD1. Germline V gene sequence: CDR1 LNHDA, CDR2 SQIVND (reference sequence). This CDR3 comprises 13 residues. Unmatched junction bases numbered 6, after V lost 5 bases and J lost 11 bases.

The V and J genes are TRBV7-2 and TRBJ1-5, with TRBD1 as a possible D gene (5 bases). Trimming took 3 bases from V and 4 from J, leaving 13 bases between them. CDR1 is SGHTA and CDR2 is FQGNSA in the germline V gene. There are 15 residues in the CDR3. In nucleotides, the CDR3 is TGTGCCAGCAGCTTGGGGCCCGGGGGAAATCAGCCCCAGCATTTT. This encodes CASSLGPGGNQPQHF.

V and J are TRBV2 and TRBJ1-5; D gene ambiguous. Germline CDR1 SNHLY, CDR2 FYNNEI. There are 14 residues in the CDR3. Trimming took 6 bases from V and 0 from J, leaving 9 bases between them. The CDR3 loop is CASRGDSSNQPQHF. CDR3 in DNA: TGTGCCAGCAGGGGCGATAGTAGCAATCAGCCCCAGCATTTT. The full variable domain, rest sourced from reference TRBV2 and TRBJ1-5, is EPEVTQTPSHQVTQMGQEVILRCVPISNHLYFYWYRQILGQKVEFLVSFYNNEISEKSEIFDDQFSVERPDGSNFTLKIRSTKLEDSAMYFCASRGDSSNQPQHFGDGTRLSIL.